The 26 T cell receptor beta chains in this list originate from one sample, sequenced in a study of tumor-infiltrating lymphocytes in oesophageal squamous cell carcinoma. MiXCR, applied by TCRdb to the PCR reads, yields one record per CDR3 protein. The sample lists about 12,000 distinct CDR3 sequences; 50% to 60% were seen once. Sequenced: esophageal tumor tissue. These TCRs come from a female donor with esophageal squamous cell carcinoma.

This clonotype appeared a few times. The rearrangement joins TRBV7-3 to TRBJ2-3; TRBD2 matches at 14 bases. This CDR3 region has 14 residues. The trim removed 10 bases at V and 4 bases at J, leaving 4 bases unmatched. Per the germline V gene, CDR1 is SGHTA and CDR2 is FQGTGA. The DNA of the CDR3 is TGTGCCAATACGGGACTAGCGGGAGCAGATACGCAGTATTTT. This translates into CANTGLAGADTQYF.

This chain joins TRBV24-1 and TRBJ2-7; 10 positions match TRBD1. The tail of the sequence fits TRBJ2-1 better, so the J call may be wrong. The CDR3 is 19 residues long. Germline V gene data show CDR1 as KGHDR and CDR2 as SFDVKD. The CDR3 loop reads CATSGTTGYGTGAYNEQFF. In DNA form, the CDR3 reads TGTGCCACCAGTGGGACCACAGGCTACGGGACAGGGGCCTACAATGAGCAGTTCTTC.

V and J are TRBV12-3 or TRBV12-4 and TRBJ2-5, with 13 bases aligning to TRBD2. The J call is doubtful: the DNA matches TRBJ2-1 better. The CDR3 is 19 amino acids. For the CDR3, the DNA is TGTGCCAGCAGAGGCCGGCCTGGGACTAGCGGGATCTCCTACAATGAGCAGTTCTTC. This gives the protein CASRGRPGTSGISYNEQFF.

This CDR3 reads CAVSRVGYGYTF. The CDR3 bases are TGTGCCGTCTCTAGGGTCGGCTATGGCTACACCTTC. The rearrangement uses TRBV6-2 or TRBV6-3 and TRBJ1-2; D gene uncertain. Between the trimmed V and J ends, which lost 11 bases and 4 bases, there was a span of 14 bases. The CDR3 covers 12 residues. Looked up from germline, CDR1 is MNHEY and CDR2 is SVGEGT.

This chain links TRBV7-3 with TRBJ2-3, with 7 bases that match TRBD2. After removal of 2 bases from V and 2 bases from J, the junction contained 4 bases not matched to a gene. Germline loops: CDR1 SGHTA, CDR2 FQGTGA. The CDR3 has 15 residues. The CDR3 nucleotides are TGTGCCAGCAGCTTATCAGCGGGAAACACAGATACGCAGTATTTT. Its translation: CASSLSAGNTDTQYF.

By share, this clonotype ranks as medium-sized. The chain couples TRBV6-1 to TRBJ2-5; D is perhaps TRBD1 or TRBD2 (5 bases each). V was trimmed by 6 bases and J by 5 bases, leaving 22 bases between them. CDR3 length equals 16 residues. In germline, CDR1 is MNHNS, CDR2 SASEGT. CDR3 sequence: CASRSHGTSRAETQYF. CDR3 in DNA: TGTGCCAGCAGGTCTCACGGGACCTCCCGAGCGGAGACCCAGTACTTC.

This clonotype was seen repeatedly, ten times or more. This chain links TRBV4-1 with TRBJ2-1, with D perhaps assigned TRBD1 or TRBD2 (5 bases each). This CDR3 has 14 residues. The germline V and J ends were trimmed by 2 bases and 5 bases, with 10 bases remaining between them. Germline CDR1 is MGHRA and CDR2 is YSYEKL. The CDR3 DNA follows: TGCGCCAGCAGCCAACAACGGGGCGACAATGAGCAGTTCTTC. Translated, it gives CASSQQRGDNEQFF.

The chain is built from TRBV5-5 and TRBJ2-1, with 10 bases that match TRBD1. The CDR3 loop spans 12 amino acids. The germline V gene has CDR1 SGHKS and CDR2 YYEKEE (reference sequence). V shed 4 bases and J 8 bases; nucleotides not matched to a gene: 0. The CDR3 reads CASSGTGDEQFF. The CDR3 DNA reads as TGTGCCAGCAGCGGGACAGGGGATGAGCAGTTCTTC. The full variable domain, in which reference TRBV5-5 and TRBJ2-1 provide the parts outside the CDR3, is DAGVTQSPTHLIKTRGQQVTLRCSPISGHKSVSWYQQVLGQGPQFIFQYYEKEERGRGNFPDRFSARQFPNYSSELNVNALLLGDSALYLCASSGTGDEQFFGPGTRLTVL.

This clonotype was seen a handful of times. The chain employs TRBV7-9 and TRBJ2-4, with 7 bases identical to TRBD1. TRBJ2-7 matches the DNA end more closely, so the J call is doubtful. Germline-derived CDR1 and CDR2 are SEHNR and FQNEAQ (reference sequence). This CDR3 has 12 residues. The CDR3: CASSTDRYEQYF. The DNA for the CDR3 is TGTGCCAGCAGCACGGACAGGTACGAGCAGTACTTC.

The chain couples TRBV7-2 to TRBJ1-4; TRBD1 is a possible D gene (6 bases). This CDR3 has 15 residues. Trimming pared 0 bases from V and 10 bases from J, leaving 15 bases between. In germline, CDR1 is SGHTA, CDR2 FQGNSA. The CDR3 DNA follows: TGTGCCAGCAGCTTAGCGGGGCAGGGCAGGGGAAAACTGTTTTTT. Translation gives CASSLAGQGRGKLFF. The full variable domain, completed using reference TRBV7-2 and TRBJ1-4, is GAGVSQSPSNKVTEKGKDVELRCDPISGHTALYWYRQSLGQGLEFLIYFQGNSAPDKSGLPSDRFSAERTGGSVSTLTIQRTQQEDSAVYLCASSLAGQGRGKLFFGSGTQLSVL.

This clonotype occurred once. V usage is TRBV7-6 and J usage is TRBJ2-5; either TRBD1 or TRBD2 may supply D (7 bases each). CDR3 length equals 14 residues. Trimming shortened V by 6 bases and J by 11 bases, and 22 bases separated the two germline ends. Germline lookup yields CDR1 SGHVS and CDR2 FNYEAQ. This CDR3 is CASRGGTVTDTQYF. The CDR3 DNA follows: TGTGCCAGCAGGGGAGGGACAGTTACAGATACGCAGTACTTC.

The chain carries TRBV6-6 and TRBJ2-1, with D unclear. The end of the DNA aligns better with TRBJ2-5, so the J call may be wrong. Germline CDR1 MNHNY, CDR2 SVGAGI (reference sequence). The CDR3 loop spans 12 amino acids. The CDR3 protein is CASRGSKETQYF. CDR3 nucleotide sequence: TGTGCCAGCAGGGGATCTAAAGAGACCCAGTACTTC.

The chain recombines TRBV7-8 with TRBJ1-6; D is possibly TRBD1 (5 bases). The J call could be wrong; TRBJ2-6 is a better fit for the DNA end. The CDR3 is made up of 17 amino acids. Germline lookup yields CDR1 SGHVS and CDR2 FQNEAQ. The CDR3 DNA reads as TGTGCCAGCAGTATCAGACAGTGGCCAGCAGGGGCCAACGTCCTGACTTTC. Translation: CASSIRQWPAGANVLTF.

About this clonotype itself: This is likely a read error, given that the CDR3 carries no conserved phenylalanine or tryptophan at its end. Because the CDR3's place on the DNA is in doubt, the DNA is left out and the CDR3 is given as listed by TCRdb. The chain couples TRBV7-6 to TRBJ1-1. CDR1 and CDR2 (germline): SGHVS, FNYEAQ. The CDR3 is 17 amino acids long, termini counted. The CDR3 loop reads CASSLSSRPYMATPSVR.

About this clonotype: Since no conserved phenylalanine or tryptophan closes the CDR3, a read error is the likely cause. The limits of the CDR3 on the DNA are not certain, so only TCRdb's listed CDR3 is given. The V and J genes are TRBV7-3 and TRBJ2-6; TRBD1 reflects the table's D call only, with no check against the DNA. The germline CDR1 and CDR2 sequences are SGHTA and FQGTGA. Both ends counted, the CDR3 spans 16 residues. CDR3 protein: CASSPMGGVHEQYFGA.

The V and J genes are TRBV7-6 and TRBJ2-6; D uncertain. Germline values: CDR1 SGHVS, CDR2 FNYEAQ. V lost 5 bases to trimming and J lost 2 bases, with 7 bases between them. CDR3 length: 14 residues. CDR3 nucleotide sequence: TGTGCCAGCAGCCCGACCCCTGGGGCCAACGTCCTGACTTTC. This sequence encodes CASSPTPGANVLTF. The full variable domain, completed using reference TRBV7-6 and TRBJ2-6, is GAGVSQSPRYKVTKRGQDVALRCDPISGHVSLYWYRQALGQGPEFLTYFNYEAQQDKSGLPNDRFSAERPEGSISTLTIQRTEQRDSAMYRCASSPTPGANVLTFGAGSRLTVL.

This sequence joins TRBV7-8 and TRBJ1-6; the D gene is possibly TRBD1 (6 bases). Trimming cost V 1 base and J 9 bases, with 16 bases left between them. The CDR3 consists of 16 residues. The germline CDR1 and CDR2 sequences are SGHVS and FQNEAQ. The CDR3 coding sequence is TGTGCCAGCAGCTTAGAGGGGGTGGGGGTAGGTTCACCCCTCCACTTT. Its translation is CASSLEGVGVGSPLHF.

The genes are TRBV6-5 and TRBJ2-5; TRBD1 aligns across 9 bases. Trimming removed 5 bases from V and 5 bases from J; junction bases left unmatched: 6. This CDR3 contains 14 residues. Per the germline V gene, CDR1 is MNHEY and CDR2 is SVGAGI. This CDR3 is CASSRGDRAETQYF. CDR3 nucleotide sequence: TGTGCCAGCAGTAGGGGGGACAGGGCGGAGACCCAGTACTTC.

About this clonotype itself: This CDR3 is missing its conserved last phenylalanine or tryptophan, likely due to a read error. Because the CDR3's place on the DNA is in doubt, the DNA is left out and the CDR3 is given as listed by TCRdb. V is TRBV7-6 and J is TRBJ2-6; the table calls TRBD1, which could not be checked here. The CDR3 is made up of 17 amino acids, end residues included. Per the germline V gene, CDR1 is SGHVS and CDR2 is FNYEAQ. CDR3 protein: CASSLQGTLNRGQYFGP.

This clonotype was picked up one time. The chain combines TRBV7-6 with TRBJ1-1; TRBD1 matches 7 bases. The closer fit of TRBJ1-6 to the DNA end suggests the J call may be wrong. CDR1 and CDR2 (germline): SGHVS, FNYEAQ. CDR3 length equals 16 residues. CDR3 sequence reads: CASSLIGGQFNSPLHF. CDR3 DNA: TGTGCCAGCAGCTTAATTGGGGGACAGTTTAATTCACCCCTCCACTTT.

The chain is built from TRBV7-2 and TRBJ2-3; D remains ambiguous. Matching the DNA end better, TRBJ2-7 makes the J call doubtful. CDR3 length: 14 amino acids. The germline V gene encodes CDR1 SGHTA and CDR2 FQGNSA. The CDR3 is CASSLAYGADEQYF. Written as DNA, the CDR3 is TGTGCCAGCAGCTTAGCGTACGGAGCAGACGAGCAGTACTTC.

Here the CDR3 DNA reads TGTGCCAGCAGCCTACTCCGAGATACGCAGTATTTT. Encoded protein: CASSLLRDTQYF. The gene calls are TRBV7-4 and TRBJ2-3; D remains ambiguous. Germline values: CDR1 SGHVT, CDR2 SQSDAQ. The V gene lost 5 bases and the J gene lost 5 bases, with 8 bases spanning the gap. The CDR3 totals 12 residues.

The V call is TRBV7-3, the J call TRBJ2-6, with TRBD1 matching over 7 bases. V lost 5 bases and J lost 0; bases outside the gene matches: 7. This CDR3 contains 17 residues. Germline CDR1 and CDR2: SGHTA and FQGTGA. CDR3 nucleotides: TGTGCCAGCAGCGCTAGGGGACAGATCTCTGGGGCCAACGTCCTGACTTTC. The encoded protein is CASSARGQISGANVLTF.

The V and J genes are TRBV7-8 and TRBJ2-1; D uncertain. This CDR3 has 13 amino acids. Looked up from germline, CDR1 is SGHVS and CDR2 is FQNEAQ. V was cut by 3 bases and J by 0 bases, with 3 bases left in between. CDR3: CASSLASYNEQFF. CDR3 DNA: TGTGCCAGCAGCTTGGCCTCCTACAATGAGCAGTTCTTC. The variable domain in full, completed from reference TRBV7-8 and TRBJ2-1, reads GAGVSQSPRYKVAKRGQDVALRCDPISGHVSLFWYQQALGQGPEFLTYFQNEAQLDKSGLPSDRFFAERPEGSVSTLKIQRTQQEDSAVYLCASSLASYNEQFFGPGTRLTVL.

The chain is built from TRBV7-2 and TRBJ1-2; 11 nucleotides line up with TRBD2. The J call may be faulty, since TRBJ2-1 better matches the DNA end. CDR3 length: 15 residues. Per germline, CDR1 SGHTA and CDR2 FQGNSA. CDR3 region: CASSVRTSGYNEQFF. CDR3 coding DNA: TGTGCCAGCAGCGTACGGACTAGCGGGTACAATGAGCAGTTCTTC.

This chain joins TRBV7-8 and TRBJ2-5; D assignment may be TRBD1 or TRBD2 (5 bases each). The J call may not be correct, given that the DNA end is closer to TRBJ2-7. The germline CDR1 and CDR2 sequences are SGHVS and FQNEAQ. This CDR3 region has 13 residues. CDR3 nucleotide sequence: TGTGCCAGCAGGTCCGGGACCCACTACGAGCAGTACTTC. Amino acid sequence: CASRSGTHYEQYF.